Listed below are T cell receptor beta chains from one sample, sequenced in a study of T cell clones after liver transplantation. The data were produced by immunoSEQ multiplex PCR, yet TCRdb's version contains in-frame clones alone and is incomplete. This table holds about 80,000 clones, around four fifths found once. The sample here was CD4+ T cells from blood, taken about 46 months after liver transplant. These receptors all stem from a human patient who received a liver transplant. A subset of T cells may come from the graft donor. CDR3s include the opening cysteine and the closing phenylalanine or tryptophan. Each record gives: CDR3 DNA, CDR3 protein, D gene, V gene, J gene, clone size. A D gene is named only where the DNA matches it firmly. Size is omitted from some rows. Given values are once, few, many or a class for expanded clones.

TGTGCCAGCAGTGGGACTAGCGGGAGGGCCACCGGGGAGCTGTTTTTT	CASSGTSGRATGELFF	TRBD2	TRBV2	TRBJ2-2	-
TGCGCCAGCAGCTCTTTAGCGGGAGGGCCAAATGAGCAGTTCTTC	CASSSLAGGPNEQFF	TRBD2	TRBV5-1	TRBJ2-1	few
TGCAGCGTTTCAGGGGGCATCGCCTATGGCTACACCTTC	CSVSGGIAYGYTF	TRBD1	TRBV29-1	TRBJ1-2	-
TGTGCCAGTAGTATAGGGGGATATGGGGCCGTCCTCTACAATGAGCAGTTCTTC	CASSIGGYGAVLYNEQFF	-	TRBV19	TRBJ2-1	-
TGTGCCAGCAGCCCCCTAGAATTATCCGGGGCCAACGTCCTGACTTTC	CASSPLELSGANVLTF	-	TRBV13	TRBJ2-6	few
TGTGCCAGCAGCCCTACCTTCTTGGCGGGGGAGCAGTACTTC	CASSPTFLAGEQYF	-	TRBV7-6	TRBJ2-7	-
TGCGCCAGCAGGCCATCACAACTCCGGGACAGGGACGGCGAGCAGTACTTC	CASRPSQLRDRDGEQYF	TRBD1	TRBV4-1	TRBJ2-7	-
TGCGCCAGCAGCCAGGGACACCCGAACACTGAAGCTTTCTTT	CASSQGHPNTEAFF	-	TRBV5-1	TRBJ1-1	few
TGTGCCAGTAGTATGGCGTTCGCAGGGGAGGTGAAGACCCAGTACTTC	CASSMAFAGEVKTQYF	-	TRBV19	TRBJ2-5	-
TGTGCCACCAGCAGAGGGCGGGTAGCGGGAGATGAGCAGTTCTTC	CATSRGRVAGDEQFF	TRBD2	TRBV15	TRBJ2-1	once